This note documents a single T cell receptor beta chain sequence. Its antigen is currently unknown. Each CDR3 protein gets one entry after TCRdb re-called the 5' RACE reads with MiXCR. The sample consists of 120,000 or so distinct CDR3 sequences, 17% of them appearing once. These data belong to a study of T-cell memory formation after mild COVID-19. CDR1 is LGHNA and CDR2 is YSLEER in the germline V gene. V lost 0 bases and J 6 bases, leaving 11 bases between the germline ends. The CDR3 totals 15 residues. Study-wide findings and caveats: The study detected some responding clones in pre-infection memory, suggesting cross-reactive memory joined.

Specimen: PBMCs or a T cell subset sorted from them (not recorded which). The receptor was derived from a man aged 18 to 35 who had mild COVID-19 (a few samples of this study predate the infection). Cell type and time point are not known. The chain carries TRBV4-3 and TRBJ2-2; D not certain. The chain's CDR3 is CASSQDVPLPGELFF. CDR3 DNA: TGCGCCAGCAGCCAAGATGTTCCCCTCCCCGGGGAGCTGTTTTTT.